These T cell receptor beta chains were read from a single sample in a study of early T cells in non-severe SARS-CoV-2 infection. TCRdb re-derived calls from the 5' RACE reads in MiXCR, one entry per CDR3 protein. This sample has about 83,000 distinct CDR3 sequences, with approximately 13% found just once. Input material: whole blood. The receptors originated from an adult who was a healthcare worker with PCR-confirmed SARS-CoV-2 infection or an uninfected control (not recorded which). The CDR3 runs from the conserved cysteine through the conserved F or W. A D gene is named only where the DNA matches it firmly.

>TRBV18|.|TRBJ2-1|16
CASSPKTGASYNEQFF
>TRBV13|.|TRBJ1-1|16
CASSLGTALRVTEAFF
>TRBV4-3|TRBD2|TRBJ2-2|20
CASSRTYSPGTSVGGGELFF
>TRBV13|.|TRBJ2-7|13
CASSPGRSYEQYF
>TRBV11-1|TRBD2|TRBJ2-7|14
CASSSREGLYEQYF
>TRBV6-1|TRBD1|TRBJ1-2|14
CASRRTGGDYGYTF
>TRBV28|.|TRBJ2-3|12
CATRSQMDTQYF
>TRBV5-1|TRBD1|TRBJ1-6|15
CASSLGTGSESPLHF
>TRBV12-3/TRBV12-4|TRBD2|TRBJ2-1|19
CASSVPPGLWSDLYNEQFF
>TRBV30|TRBD1|TRBJ2-3|16
CAWSVTRTGQIDTQYF
>TRBV6-2/TRBV6-3|.|TRBJ1-5|16
CASSYWGGSAHQPQHF
>TRBV7-2|TRBD1|TRBJ2-7|14
CASSPQTGGYEQYF
>TRBV7-2|.|TRBJ2-1|15
CASSLTEGSYNEQFF
>TRBV5-1|.|TRBJ2-5|11
CASSLEETQYF
>TRBV30|.|TRBJ1-1|14
CAWSGGGLNTEAFF